This T cell receptor beta chain was identified during a study of blood T cell repertoires in COVID-19. Across the whole study: Some COVID-19 samples were acute and others convalescent; all came from the United States, Italy and Spain.

CDR1 and CDR2 (germline): SGDLS, YYNGEE. CDR3 length: 13 residues. V gave up 0 bases and J gave up 6 bases, with 6 bases separating them. Authors' processing steps: Counts of nucleated cells, estimated from reference gene primer amplification, were obtained. TCRdb's table, derived via immunoSEQ multiplex PCR, lists solely in-frame clones and lacks some. The V and J calls and the clone size are those of that table, but D and trimming were determined from the DNA. The repertoire includes 250,000 to 300,000 clones, 89% of them detected once, and around 12% sits in the top ten. The chain combines TRBV9 with TRBJ2-2; D is ambiguous. Sample: peripheral blood. The clonotype was recovered from a woman aged 55-69 years with acute or convalescent COVID-19. Here the CDR3 reads CASSVDLAGELFF. The DNA for the CDR3 is TGTGCCAGCAGCGTAGATCTAGCCGGGGAGCTGTTTTTT.